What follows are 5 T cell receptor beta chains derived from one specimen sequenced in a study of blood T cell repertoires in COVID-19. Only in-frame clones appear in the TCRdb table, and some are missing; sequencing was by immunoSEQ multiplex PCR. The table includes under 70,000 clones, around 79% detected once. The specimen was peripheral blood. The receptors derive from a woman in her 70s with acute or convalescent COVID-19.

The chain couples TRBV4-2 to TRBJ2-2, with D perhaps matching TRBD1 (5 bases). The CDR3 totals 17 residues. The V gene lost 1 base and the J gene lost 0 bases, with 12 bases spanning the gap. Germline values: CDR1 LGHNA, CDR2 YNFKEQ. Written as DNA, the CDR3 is TGTGCCAGCAGCCAAGGGTCGGGCAGGGCGAACACCGGGGAGCTGTTTTTT. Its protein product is CASSQGSGRANTGELFF.

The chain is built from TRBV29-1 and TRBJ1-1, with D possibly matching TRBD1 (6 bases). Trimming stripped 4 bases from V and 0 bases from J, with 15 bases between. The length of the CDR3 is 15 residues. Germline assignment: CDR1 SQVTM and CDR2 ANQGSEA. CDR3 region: CSVVRTATLNTEAFF. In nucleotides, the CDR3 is TGCAGCGTTGTTCGGACAGCGACTTTGAACACTGAAGCTTTCTTT.

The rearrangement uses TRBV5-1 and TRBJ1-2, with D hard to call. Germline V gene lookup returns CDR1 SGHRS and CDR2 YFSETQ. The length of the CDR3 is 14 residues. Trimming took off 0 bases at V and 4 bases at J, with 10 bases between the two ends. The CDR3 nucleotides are TGCGCCAGCAGCTTGGCCTTGAGCGGCTATGGCTACACCTTC. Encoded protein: CASSLALSGYGYTF.

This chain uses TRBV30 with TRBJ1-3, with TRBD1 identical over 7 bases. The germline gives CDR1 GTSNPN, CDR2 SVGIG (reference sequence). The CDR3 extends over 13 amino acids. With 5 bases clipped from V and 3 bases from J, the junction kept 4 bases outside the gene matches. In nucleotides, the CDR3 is TGTGCCTGGTCCAGGGGGGTTGGAAACACCATATATTTT. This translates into CAWSRGVGNTIYF.

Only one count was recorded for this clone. The DNA of the CDR3 is TGCGCCAGCAGCCAAGAACCAGGAAATCCCTACGAGCAGTACTTC. As protein: CASSQEPGNPYEQYF. J is TRBJ2-7 and V is TRBV4-1, with D unclear. CDR1 is MGHRA and CDR2 is YSYEKL in the germline V gene. V lost 0 bases to trimming and J lost 2 bases, with 11 bases between them. The CDR3 has 15 residues.